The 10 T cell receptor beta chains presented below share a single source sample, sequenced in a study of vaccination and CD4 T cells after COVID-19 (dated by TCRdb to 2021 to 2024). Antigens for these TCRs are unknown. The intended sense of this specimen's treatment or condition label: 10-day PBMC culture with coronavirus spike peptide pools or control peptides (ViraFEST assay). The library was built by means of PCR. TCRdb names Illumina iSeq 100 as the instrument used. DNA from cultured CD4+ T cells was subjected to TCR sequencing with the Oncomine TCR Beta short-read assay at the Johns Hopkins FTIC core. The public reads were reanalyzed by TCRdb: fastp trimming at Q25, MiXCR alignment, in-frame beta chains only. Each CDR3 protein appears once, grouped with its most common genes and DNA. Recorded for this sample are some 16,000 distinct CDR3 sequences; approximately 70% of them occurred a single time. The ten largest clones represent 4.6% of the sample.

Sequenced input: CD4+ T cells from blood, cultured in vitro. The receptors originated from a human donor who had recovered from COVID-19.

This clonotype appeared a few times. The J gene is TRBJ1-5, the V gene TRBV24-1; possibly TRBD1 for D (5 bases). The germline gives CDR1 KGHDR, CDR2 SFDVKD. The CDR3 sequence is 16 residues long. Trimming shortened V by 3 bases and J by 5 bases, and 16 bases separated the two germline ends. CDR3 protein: CATSDGAFGPDQPQHF. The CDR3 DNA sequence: TGTGCCACCAGTGATGGGGCCTTCGGGCCAGATCAGCCCCAGCATTTT.

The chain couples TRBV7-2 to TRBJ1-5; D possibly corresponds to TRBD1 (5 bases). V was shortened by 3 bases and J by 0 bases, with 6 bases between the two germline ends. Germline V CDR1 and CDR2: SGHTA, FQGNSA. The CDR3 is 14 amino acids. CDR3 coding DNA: TGTGCCAGCAGCTTGGACATTAGCAATCAGCCCCAGCATTTT. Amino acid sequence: CASSLDISNQPQHF.

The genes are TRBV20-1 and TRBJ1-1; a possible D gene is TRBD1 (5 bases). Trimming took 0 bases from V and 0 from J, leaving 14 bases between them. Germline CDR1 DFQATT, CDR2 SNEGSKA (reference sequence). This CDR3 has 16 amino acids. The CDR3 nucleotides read TGCAGTGCTAGAGATGGGAGTAAGGGGCTGAACACTGAAGCTTTCTTT. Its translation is CSARDGSKGLNTEAFF.

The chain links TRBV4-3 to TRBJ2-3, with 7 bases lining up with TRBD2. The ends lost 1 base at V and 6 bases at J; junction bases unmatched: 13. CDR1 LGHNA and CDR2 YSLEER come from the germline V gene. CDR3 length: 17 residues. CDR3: CASSQGEGTLLLDTQYF. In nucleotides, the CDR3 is TGCGCCAGCAGCCAAGGGGAGGGGACTTTGCTATTGGATACGCAGTATTTT.

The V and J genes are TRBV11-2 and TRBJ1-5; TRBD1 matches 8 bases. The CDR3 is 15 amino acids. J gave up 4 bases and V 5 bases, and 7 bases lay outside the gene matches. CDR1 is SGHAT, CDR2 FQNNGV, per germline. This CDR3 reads CASSPVGQGNQPQHF. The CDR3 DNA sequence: TGTGCCAGCAGCCCGGTAGGACAGGGTAATCAGCCCCAGCATTTT. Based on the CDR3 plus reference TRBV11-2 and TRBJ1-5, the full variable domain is EAGVAQSPRYKIIEKRQSVAFWCNPISGHATLYWYQQILGQGPKLLIQFQNNGVVDDSQLPKDRFSAERLKGVDSTLKIQPAKLEDSAVYLCASSPVGQGNQPQHFGDGTRLSIL.

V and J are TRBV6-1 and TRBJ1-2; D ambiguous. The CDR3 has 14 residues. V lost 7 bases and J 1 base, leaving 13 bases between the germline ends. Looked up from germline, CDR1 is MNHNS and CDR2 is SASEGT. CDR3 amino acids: CASIPPGLNYGYTF. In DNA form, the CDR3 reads TGTGCCAGCATCCCTCCGGGCCTTAACTATGGCTACACCTTC.

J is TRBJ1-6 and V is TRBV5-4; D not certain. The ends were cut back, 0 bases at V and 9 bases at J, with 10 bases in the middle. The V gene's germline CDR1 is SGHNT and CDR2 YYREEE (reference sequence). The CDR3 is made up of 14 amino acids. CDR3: CASSLGTIGSPLHF. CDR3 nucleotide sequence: TGTGCCAGCAGCTTGGGGACGATAGGTTCACCCCTCCACTTT.

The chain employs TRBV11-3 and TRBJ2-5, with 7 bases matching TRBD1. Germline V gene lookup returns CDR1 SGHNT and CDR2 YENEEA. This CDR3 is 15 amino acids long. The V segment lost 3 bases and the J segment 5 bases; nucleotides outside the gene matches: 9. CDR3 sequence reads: CASSFGRGRGETQYF. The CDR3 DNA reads TGTGCCAGCAGCTTTGGTAGGGGGCGCGGGGAGACCCAGTACTTC.

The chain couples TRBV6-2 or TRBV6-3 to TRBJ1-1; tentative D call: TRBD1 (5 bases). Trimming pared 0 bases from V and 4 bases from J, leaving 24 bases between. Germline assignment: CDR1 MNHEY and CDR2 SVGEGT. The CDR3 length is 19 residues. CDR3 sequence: CASSYSHLSNSHGGTEAFF. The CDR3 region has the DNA TGTGCCAGCAGTTACTCCCACCTCTCCAATAGTCATGGGGGCACTGAAGCTTTCTTT.

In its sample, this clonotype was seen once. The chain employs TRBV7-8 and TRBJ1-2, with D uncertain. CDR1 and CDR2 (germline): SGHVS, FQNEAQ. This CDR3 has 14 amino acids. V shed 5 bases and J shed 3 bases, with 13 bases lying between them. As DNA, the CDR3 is TGTGCCAGCAGCCGGGCGGGCGGATACTATGGCTACACCTTC. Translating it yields CASSRAGGYYGYTF.